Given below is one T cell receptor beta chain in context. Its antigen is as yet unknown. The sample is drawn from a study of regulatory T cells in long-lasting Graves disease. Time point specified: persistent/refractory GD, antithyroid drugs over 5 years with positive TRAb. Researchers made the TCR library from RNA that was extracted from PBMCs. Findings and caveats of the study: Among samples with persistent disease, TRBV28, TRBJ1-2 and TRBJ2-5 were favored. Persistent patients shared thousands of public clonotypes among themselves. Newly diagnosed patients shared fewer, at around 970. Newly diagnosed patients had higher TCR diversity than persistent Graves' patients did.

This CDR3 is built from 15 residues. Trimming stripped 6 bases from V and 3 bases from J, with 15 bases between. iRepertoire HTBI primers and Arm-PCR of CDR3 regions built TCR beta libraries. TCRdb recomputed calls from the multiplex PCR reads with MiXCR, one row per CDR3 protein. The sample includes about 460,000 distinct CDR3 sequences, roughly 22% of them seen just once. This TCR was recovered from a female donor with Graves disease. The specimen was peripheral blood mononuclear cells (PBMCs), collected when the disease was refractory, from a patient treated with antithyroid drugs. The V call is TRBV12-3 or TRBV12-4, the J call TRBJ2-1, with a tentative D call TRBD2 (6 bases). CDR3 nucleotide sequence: TGTGCCAGCAGCCCCAGGAGGGTAATCTACAATGAGCAGTTCTTC. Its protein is CASSPRRVIYNEQFF.